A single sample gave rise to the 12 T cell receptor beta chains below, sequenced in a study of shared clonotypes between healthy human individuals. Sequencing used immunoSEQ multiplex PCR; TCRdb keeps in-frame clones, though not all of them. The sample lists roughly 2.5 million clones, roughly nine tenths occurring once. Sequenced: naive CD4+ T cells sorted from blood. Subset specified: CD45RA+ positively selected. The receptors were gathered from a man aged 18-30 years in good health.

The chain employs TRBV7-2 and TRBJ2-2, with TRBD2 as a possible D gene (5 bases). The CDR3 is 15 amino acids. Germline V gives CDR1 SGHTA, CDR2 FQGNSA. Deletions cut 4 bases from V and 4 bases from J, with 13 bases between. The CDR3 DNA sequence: TGTGCCAGCAGCTACACTTCGGGAACCACCGGGGAGCTGTTTTTT. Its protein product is CASSYTSGTTGELFF.

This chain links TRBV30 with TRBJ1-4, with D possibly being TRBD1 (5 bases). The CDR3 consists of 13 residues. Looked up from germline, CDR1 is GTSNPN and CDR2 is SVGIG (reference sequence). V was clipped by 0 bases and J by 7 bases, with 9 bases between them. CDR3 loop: CAWSVQRGEKLFF. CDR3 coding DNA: TGTGCCTGGAGTGTCCAGAGGGGTGAAAAACTGTTTTTT.

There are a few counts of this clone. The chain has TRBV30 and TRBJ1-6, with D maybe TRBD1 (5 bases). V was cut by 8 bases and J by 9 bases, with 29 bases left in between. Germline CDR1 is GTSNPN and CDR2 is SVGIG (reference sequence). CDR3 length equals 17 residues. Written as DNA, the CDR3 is TGTGCCGTGATAGGGCCCGGCAGGAGGATAAGGGGTTCACCCCTCCACTTT. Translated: CAVIGPGRRIRGSPLHF.

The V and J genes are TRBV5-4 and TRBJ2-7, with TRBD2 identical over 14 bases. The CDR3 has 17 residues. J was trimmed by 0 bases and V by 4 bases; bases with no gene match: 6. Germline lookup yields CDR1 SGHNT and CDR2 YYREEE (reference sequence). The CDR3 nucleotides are TGTGCCAGCAGCGAGGGACTAGCGGGAGTGAGCTCCTACGAGCAGTACTTC. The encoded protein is CASSEGLAGVSSYEQYF.

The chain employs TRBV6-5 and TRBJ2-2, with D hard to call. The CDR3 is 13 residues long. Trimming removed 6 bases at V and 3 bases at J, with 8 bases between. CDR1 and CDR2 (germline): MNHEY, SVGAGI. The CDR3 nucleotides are TGTGCCAGCAGAGTAGGATACACCGGGGAGCTGTTTTTT. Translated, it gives CASRVGYTGELFF.

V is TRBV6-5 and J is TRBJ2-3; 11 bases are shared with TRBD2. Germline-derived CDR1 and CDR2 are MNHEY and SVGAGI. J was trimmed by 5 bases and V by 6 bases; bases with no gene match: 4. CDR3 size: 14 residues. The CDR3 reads CASRPTSGGDTQYF. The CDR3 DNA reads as TGTGCCAGCAGACCCACTAGCGGGGGAGATACGCAGTATTTT.

CDR3 amino acids: CASSHLQGPDTQYF. CDR3 coding DNA: TGTGCCAGTAGTCACCTCCAGGGACCAGATACGCAGTATTTT. This chain joins TRBV19 and TRBJ2-3, with D perhaps being TRBD1 or TRBD2 (5 bases each). Per the germline V gene, CDR1 is LNHDA and CDR2 is SQIVND (reference sequence). This CDR3 is 14 amino acids long. The germline V and J ends were trimmed by 5 bases and 4 bases, with 13 bases remaining between them.

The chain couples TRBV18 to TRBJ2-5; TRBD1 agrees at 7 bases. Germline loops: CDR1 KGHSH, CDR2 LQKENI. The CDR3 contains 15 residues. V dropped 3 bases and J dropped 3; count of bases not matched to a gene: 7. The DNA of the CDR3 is TGTGCCAGCTCACCGCGACAGGGTGTAGAAGAGACCCAGTACTTC. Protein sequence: CASSPRQGVEETQYF.

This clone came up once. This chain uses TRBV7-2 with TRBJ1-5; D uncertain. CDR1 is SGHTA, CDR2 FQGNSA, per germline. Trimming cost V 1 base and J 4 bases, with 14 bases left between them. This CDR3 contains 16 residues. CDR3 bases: TGTGCCAGCAGCTTAGTTTTCTTAGGAGGTAATCAGCCCCAGCATTTT. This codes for CASSLVFLGGNQPQHF.

CDR3 sequence: CASQDRGRTGANVLTF. The CDR3, as DNA: TGTGCCAGCCAGGACAGGGGGCGAACTGGGGCCAACGTCCTGACTTTC. This chain links TRBV11-2 with TRBJ2-6; 11 bases fit TRBD1. The CDR3 is made up of 16 amino acids. Germline lookup yields CDR1 SGHAT and CDR2 FQNNGV. V was pared by 8 bases and J by 2 bases, with 5 bases of the junction left unmatched.

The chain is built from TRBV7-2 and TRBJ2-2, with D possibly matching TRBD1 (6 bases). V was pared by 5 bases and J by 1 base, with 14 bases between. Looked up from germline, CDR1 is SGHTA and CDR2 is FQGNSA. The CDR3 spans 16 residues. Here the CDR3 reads CASSASGTRNTGELFF. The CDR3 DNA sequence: TGTGCCAGCAGCGCGTCCGGGACACGGAACACCGGGGAGCTGTTTTTT.

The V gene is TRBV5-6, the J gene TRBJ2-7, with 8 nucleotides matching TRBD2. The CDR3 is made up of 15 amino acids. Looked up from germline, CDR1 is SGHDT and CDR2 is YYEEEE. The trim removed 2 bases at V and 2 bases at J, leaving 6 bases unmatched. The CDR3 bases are TGTGCCAGCAGCTTCGGGGGGGCGGTGCCCTACGAGCAGTACTTC. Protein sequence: CASSFGGAVPYEQYF.